The rows below give T cell receptor beta chains drawn from one sample of a study of identical twins. TCRdb fed the 5' RACE reads into MiXCR, producing one record per CDR3 protein. The table includes about 660,000 distinct CDR3 sequences, 8.6% detected once. This sample was shared with a second study, whose subject was yellow fever vaccine responses in identical twins.

Sequencing input: PBMCs. All receptors derive from a woman aged 18-29 years in good health. Both conserved end residues are part of each CDR3. The order of the fields is J gene, V gene, clone size, D gene, CDR3 DNA, CDR3 protein. A D gene is named only where the DNA matches it firmly. Clone size appears in some rows only: once, few, many, or a class for an expanded clone.

J: TRBJ2-7
V: TRBV6-1
size: few
D: NA
DNA: TGTGCCAGCAGCCGCGCCCTTCGGGTGTCGGCGCGCGAGCAGTACTTC
CDR3: CASSRALRVSAREQYF

J: TRBJ2-3
V: TRBV6-5
size: many
D: NA
DNA: TGTGCCAGCAGTTACGGGGGAGAGGATACGCAGTATTTT
CDR3: CASSYGGEDTQYF

J: TRBJ2-5
V: TRBV7-2
size: many
D: NA
DNA: TGTGCCAGCAGCTTAGACCGACAGAGAGCGGGAGAGACCCAGTACTTC
CDR3: CASSLDRQRAGETQYF

J: TRBJ2-5
V: TRBV20-1
size: NA
D: NA
DNA: TGCAGTCGGGTTGAATCCCACTCAGAGACCCAGTACTTC
CDR3: CSRVESHSETQYF

J: TRBJ2-4
V: TRBV20-1
size: few
D: NA
DNA: TGCAGTGCCACCCGGGCCTTTCTAGCCAAAAACATTCAGTACTTC
CDR3: CSATRAFLAKNIQYF

J: TRBJ2-3
V: TRBV6-2/TRBV6-3
size: many
D: NA
DNA: TGTGCCAGCGCCTCGGCAGATACGCAGTATTTT
CDR3: CASASADTQYF

J: TRBJ2-5
V: TRBV28
size: few
D: TRBD1
DNA: TGTGCCAGCAGTCTTACATCCGGGACAGGGGCTTCGAAGACCCAGTACTTC
CDR3: CASSLTSGTGASKTQYF

J: TRBJ1-6
V: TRBV5-1
size: NA
D: NA
DNA: TGCGCCAGCAGCTTGTCCGGGCAGCATTATTCACCCCTCCACTTT
CDR3: CASSLSGQHYSPLHF

J: TRBJ1-2
V: TRBV7-2
size: once
D: TRBD1
DNA: TGTGCCAGCAGCTCCCCTCGGCGGGCAGGGGGCATGAACGGCTACACCTTC
CDR3: CASSSPRRAGGMNGYTF

J: TRBJ2-2
V: TRBV7-9
size: NA
D: NA
DNA: TGTGCCTCCTTCCGGGGAACCGGGGAGCTGTTTTTT
CDR3: CASFRGTGELFF

J: TRBJ2-3
V: TRBV6-5
size: few
D: NA
DNA: TGTGCCAGCAGTTACGCAGCTAGCACAGATACGCAGTATTTT
CDR3: CASSYAASTDTQYF

J: TRBJ2-2
V: TRBV20-1
size: few
D: TRBD1
DNA: TGCAGTCCCCCGGGGACGTCGTACAGGGGGAAGAACACCGGGGAGCTGTTTTTT
CDR3: CSPPGTSYRGKNTGELFF

J: TRBJ2-2
V: TRBV3-1
size: NA
D: TRBD1
DNA: TGTGCCAGCAGCGAGACGACAGGGTTCGGGGAGCTGTTTTTT
CDR3: CASSETTGFGELFF

J: TRBJ2-3
V: TRBV12-3/TRBV12-4
size: few
D: NA
DNA: TGTGCCAGCAGCACCGGGACCGGGTCGGATACGCAGTATTTT
CDR3: CASSTGTGSDTQYF

J: TRBJ2-2
V: TRBV12-3/TRBV12-4
size: many
D: TRBD2
DNA: TGTGCCAGCAGGAGCCGGACTAGCGGGATCGCCGGGGAGCTGTTTTTT
CDR3: CASRSRTSGIAGELFF

J: TRBJ2-5
V: TRBV7-2
size: few
D: TRBD1
DNA: TGTGCCAGCAGCTTCAGGGGACAGGGTGGGGAGACCCAGTACTTC
CDR3: CASSFRGQGGETQYF

J: TRBJ2-7
V: TRBV27
size: NA
D: NA
DNA: TGTGCCAGCAGTACAAACCGGGACAACTACGAGCAGTACTTC
CDR3: CASSTNRDNYEQYF

J: TRBJ2-7
V: TRBV4-1
size: few
D: TRBD1
DNA: TGCGCCAGCAGCCCCTCTCCTGACAGGGGCTACGAGCAGTACTTC
CDR3: CASSPSPDRGYEQYF

J: TRBJ1-1
V: TRBV27
size: few
D: TRBD1
DNA: TGTGCCAGCAGCACCGACAGGGATAACACTGAAGCTTTCTTT
CDR3: CASSTDRDNTEAFF

J: TRBJ2-7
V: TRBV7-6
size: NA
D: NA
DNA: TGTGCCAGCAGCTTAGCGCAGGGGTCCCCCTCCTACGAGCAGTACTTC
CDR3: CASSLAQGSPSYEQYF

J: TRBJ2-1
V: TRBV28
size: few
D: NA
DNA: TGTGCCAGCGGCGCGGGCAGCTACAATGAGCAGTTCTTC
CDR3: CASGAGSYNEQFF

J: TRBJ2-7
V: TRBV29-1
size: few
D: NA
DNA: TGCAGCGTGGAAACAGGGTCGTACGAGCAGTACTTC
CDR3: CSVETGSYEQYF

J: TRBJ2-3
V: TRBV6-4
size: NA
D: NA
DNA: TGTGCCAGCAGTGAAGGGGTGGGAACAGATACGCAGTATTTT
CDR3: CASSEGVGTDTQYF

J: TRBJ2-3
V: TRBV19
size: NA
D: NA
DNA: TGTGCCAGCCGCAGGGGGACTTCGTACACAGATACGCAGTATTTT
CDR3: CASRRGTSYTDTQYF

J: TRBJ2-3
V: TRBV10-3
size: few
D: NA
DNA: TGTGCCACCCGATTCACAGATACGCAGTATTTT
CDR3: CATRFTDTQYF

J: TRBJ2-1
V: TRBV5-1
size: few
D: NA
DNA: TGCGCCAGCAAATTTAGCTCCTACAATGAGCAGTTCTTC
CDR3: CASKFSSYNEQFF

J: TRBJ2-7
V: TRBV10-3
size: few
D: TRBD1
DNA: TGTGCCATCAGTGAGCCCGTGTCCCGGGACAGCTCCTACGAGCAGTACTTC
CDR3: CAISEPVSRDSSYEQYF

J: TRBJ2-3
V: TRBV4-1
size: NA
D: NA
DNA: TGCGCCAGCAGCCAAGCGGGCAGGGGAACACCTTTCCCAGATACGCAGTATTTT
CDR3: CASSQAGRGTPFPDTQYF

J: TRBJ1-4
V: TRBV20-1
size: NA
D: TRBD1
DNA: TGCAGTGCTAGACCATCCACAGCCAGGGGGAATGAAAAACTGTTTTTT
CDR3: CSARPSTARGNEKLFF

J: TRBJ2-2
V: TRBV28
size: NA
D: NA
DNA: TGTGCCATCTTTGGCGGGGGCGCCCCCGGGGAGCTGTTTTTT
CDR3: CAIFGGGAPGELFF

J: TRBJ1-2
V: TRBV6-5
size: once
D: NA
DNA: TGTGCCAGCAGTTACTCAGCGGGAGGGACGGATTATGGCTACACCTTC
CDR3: CASSYSAGGTDYGYTF

J: TRBJ2-2
V: TRBV29-1
size: few
D: NA
DNA: TGCAGCGTCGCGAAGGGTCACACCGGGGAGCTGTTTTTT
CDR3: CSVAKGHTGELFF

J: TRBJ2-1
V: TRBV29-1
size: many
D: TRBD2
DNA: TGCAGCGCTAAAGCGGGGGGTACTGAGCAGTTCTTC
CDR3: CSAKAGGTEQFF

J: TRBJ2-1
V: TRBV9
size: many
D: TRBD2
DNA: TGTGCCAGCAGCGTATCCCCGGGACTAGCGGGTGATCGTGAGCAGTTCTTC
CDR3: CASSVSPGLAGDREQFF

J: TRBJ2-2
V: TRBV5-1
size: few
D: NA
DNA: TGCGCCAGCACCGTGACAGACCCGAACACCGGGGAGCTGTTTTTT
CDR3: CASTVTDPNTGELFF

J: TRBJ1-1
V: TRBV11-3
size: many
D: NA
DNA: TGTGCCAGCAGCTTAATGGGAAACACTGAAGCTTTCTTT
CDR3: CASSLMGNTEAFF

J: TRBJ2-7
V: TRBV6-5
size: many
D: NA
DNA: TGTGCCAGCAGAATGGCAGGGTACGAGCAGTACTTC
CDR3: CASRMAGYEQYF